The rows below give T cell receptor beta chains drawn from one sample of a study of shared T cell receptors in the human thymus. The table came from immunoSEQ multiplex PCR; TCRdb's copy has only in-frame clones and leaves some out. Of 55,000 to 75,000 clones detected, about 96% appear once; the ten largest clones hold less than 0.04%. What was sequenced was thymocytes. The receptor source for this set is a human donor. CDR3s include the opening cysteine and the closing phenylalanine or tryptophan. Each record gives: clone size, V gene, D gene, J gene, CDR3 DNA, CDR3 protein. D genes are given only for firm matches. Clone size is shown for a subset of rows, as once, few, many or a class of expanded clone.

size: .
V: TRBV6-1
D: TRBD1
J: TRBJ2-7
DNA: TGTGCCAGCAGCGGGACAGGGGGCGACGAGCAGTACTTC
CDR3: CASSGTGGDEQYF

size: .
V: TRBV7-3
D: TRBD1
J: TRBJ2-5
DNA: TGTGCCAGCAGCCCCTCGGGACAGGGGGCACAGGAGACCCAGTACTTC
CDR3: CASSPSGQGAQETQYF

size: .
V: TRBV6-4
D: TRBD1
J: TRBJ1-2
DNA: TGTGCCAGCAGTGACCCACAGGGGTGGTATGGCTATGGCTACACCTTC
CDR3: CASSDPQGWYGYGYTF

size: .
V: TRBV7-3
D: .
J: TRBJ2-2
DNA: TGTGCCAGCAGCTTATGGAACGGGGCCGGGGAGCTGTTTTTT
CDR3: CASSLWNGAGELFF

size: .
V: TRBV7-9
D: .
J: TRBJ1-1
DNA: TGTGCCAGCAGCGTAATCAAATGGGGGGGAAAGGTCACTGAAGCTTTCTTT
CDR3: CASSVIKWGGKVTEAFF

size: once
V: TRBV18
D: .
J: TRBJ2-5
DNA: TGTGCCAGCTTCTCGGTGGCAGGTGGGGGAGAGACCCAGTACTTC
CDR3: CASFSVAGGGETQYF

size: .
V: TRBV4-2
D: .
J: TRBJ2-3
DNA: TGTGCCAGCAGCCAATCCGAGGGAACGGCAGATACGCAGTATTTT
CDR3: CASSQSEGTADTQYF

size: .
V: TRBV11-2
D: TRBD1
J: TRBJ2-7
DNA: TGTGCCAGCAGCTTAGAATTCCTTTTAGCGGGACAGGGGTTGTTCGAGCAGTACTTC
CDR3: CASSLEFLLAGQGLFEQYF

size: few
V: TRBV4-3
D: .
J: TRBJ1-2
DNA: TGCGCCAGCAGCCAAGGGGCAGCGGCACCCCATGGCTACACCTTC
CDR3: CASSQGAAAPHGYTF

size: once
V: TRBV19
D: .
J: TRBJ1-5
DNA: TGTGCCAGTACCCTAAGCAGCGAATATAGCAATCAGCCCCAGCATTTT
CDR3: CASTLSSEYSNQPQHF

size: once
V: TRBV18
D: .
J: TRBJ1-1
DNA: TGTGCCAGGAGCGAAGGGACAATCTGCAACCCTGAAGCTTTCTTT
CDR3: CARSEGTICNPEAFF

size: .
V: TRBV19
D: TRBD1
J: TRBJ2-3
DNA: TGTGCCAGTAGTATAGTCCGACTGACGGGACAGGGGGGCACAGATACGCAGTATTTT
CDR3: CASSIVRLTGQGGTDTQYF

size: .
V: TRBV15
D: .
J: TRBJ1-4
DNA: TGTGCCACCAGCAGTGAACAAAGGCGCGTGGGGGGCACTAATGAAAAACTGTTTTTT
CDR3: CATSSEQRRVGGTNEKLFF

size: .
V: TRBV9
D: .
J: TRBJ2-5
DNA: TGTGCCAGCAGCGCAAACAGGGTCGGAGAGACCCAGTACTTC
CDR3: CASSANRVGETQYF

size: .
V: TRBV27
D: TRBD1
J: TRBJ2-7
DNA: TGTGCCAGCAGTCCCTCCCCTGAGACAGGGGACTCCTACGAGCAGTACTTC
CDR3: CASSPSPETGDSYEQYF

size: .
V: TRBV18
D: TRBD2
J: TRBJ2-5
DNA: TGTGCCAGCACCCGGGGGGGGAACCAAGAGACCCAGTACTTC
CDR3: CASTRGGNQETQYF

size: .
V: TRBV6-5
D: TRBD2
J: TRBJ2-1
DNA: TGTGCCAGCAGTTACCAGGGACTAGCGCAAGACAATGAGCAGTTCTTC
CDR3: CASSYQGLAQDNEQFF

size: once
V: TRBV14
D: .
J: TRBJ1-2
DNA: TGTGCCAGCAGCCTATCCAAACGGGCGGGGCTGGGGTATGGCTACACCTTC
CDR3: CASSLSKRAGLGYGYTF

size: .
V: TRBV2
D: .
J: TRBJ2-5
DNA: TGTGCCAGCAGTGAAGGAACGACCCCCTCGGCACAAGAGACCCAGTACTTC
CDR3: CASSEGTTPSAQETQYF

size: .
V: TRBV27
D: TRBD1
J: TRBJ1-5
DNA: TGTGCCAGCAGTCCCCACAGGGGAGATCAGCCCCAGCATTTT
CDR3: CASSPHRGDQPQHF

size: .
V: TRBV9
D: .
J: TRBJ1-1
DNA: TGTGCCAGCAGCGCAGGAAAGGGTGGAGCTTTCTTT
CDR3: CASSAGKGGAFF

size: .
V: TRBV5-6
D: TRBD2
J: TRBJ2-3
DNA: TGTGCCAGCAGCTCCTACGAGCGGGGGAGCACAGATACGCAGTATTTT
CDR3: CASSSYERGSTDTQYF

size: .
V: TRBV7-9
D: .
J: TRBJ1-5
DNA: TGTGCCAGCAGCCATGAGGGAGGGACCCTCAATCAGCCCCAGCATTTT
CDR3: CASSHEGGTLNQPQHF

size: .
V: TRBV5-4
D: .
J: TRBJ1-6
DNA: TGTGCCAGCAGCCCCGAACCGGGATTTGTAGGCCCCCTCCACTTT
CDR3: CASSPEPGFVGPLHF

size: .
V: TRBV5-5
D: .
J: TRBJ2-7
DNA: TGTGCCAGCAGCTTGTACAGGACGAAAGGCAGTTGGGGCTCCTACGAGCAGTACTTC
CDR3: CASSLYRTKGSWGSYEQYF

size: .
V: TRBV19
D: .
J: TRBJ1-2
DNA: TGTGCCAGTAGTTTCTCGGGGGCCGATGGCTACACCTTC
CDR3: CASSFSGADGYTF

size: .
V: TRBV7-5
D: .
J: TRBJ1-4
DNA: TGTGCCAGCAGCTTAGTCTCGAGTGAAAAACTGTTTTTT
CDR3: CASSLVSSEKLFF

size: once
V: TRBV7-2
D: .
J: TRBJ1-3
DNA: TGTGCCAGCAGCTTAGTTTCTAAGGGCTCTGGAAACACCATATATTTT
CDR3: CASSLVSKGSGNTIYF

size: .
V: TRBV12-5
D: .
J: TRBJ1-1
DNA: TGTGCTAGTGGTTTGGTATTGTCGAGGACGGCAGGGGCTTCTGAAGCTTTCTTT
CDR3: CASGLVLSRTAGASEAFF

size: .
V: TRBV19
D: .
J: TRBJ2-5
DNA: TGTGCCAGTAGTAAACCCCCACAGGATTCCCAAGAGACCCAGTACTTC
CDR3: CASSKPPQDSQETQYF

size: .
V: TRBV11-2
D: .
J: TRBJ1-2
DNA: TGTGCCAGCAGCTTAGATCCTGGACAGAACTATGGCTACACCTTC
CDR3: CASSLDPGQNYGYTF

size: .
V: TRBV2
D: TRBD1
J: TRBJ1-1
DNA: TGTGCCAGCGGGGGGACAGGGATCACTGAAGCTTTCTTT
CDR3: CASGGTGITEAFF

size: .
V: TRBV7-9
D: TRBD1
J: TRBJ2-5
DNA: TGTGCCAGCAGCTCTAGACAGGGGGCGTCTCGGGAGACCCAGTACTTC
CDR3: CASSSRQGASRETQYF

size: .
V: TRBV10-3
D: .
J: TRBJ2-1
DNA: TGTGCCATCAGTAAGGCTATCTACTCCTACAATGAGCAGTTCTTC
CDR3: CAISKAIYSYNEQFF

size: .
V: TRBV4-3
D: .
J: TRBJ1-5
DNA: TGCGCCAGCAGCCAAGCGCGCCCCGAAACAGGGAAACGGGGTTGGAATCAGCCCCAGCATTTT
CDR3: CASSQARPETGKRGWNQPQHF

size: .
V: TRBV4-2
D: .
J: TRBJ2-5
DNA: TGTGCCAGCAGCCAAGTCTCTAGCAGGGATAAGGAGACCCAGTACTTC
CDR3: CASSQVSSRDKETQYF

size: .
V: TRBV7-8
D: .
J: TRBJ2-7
DNA: TGTGCCAGCAGCTTGCCCCATGCAAAAGACTACGAGCGGTACTTC
CDR3: CASSLPHAKDYERYF

size: .
V: TRBV27
D: TRBD1
J: TRBJ2-7
DNA: TGTGCCAGCAGTTCTTTAAAAGGAGACAGGGGGCGCGATACGGCCTACGAGCAGTACTTC
CDR3: CASSSLKGDRGRDTAYEQYF

size: .
V: TRBV11-2
D: TRBD1
J: TRBJ1-2
DNA: TGTGCCAGCAGCTTATTGGGAGGGGGCGCGGGCGGCTACACCTTC
CDR3: CASSLLGGGAGGYTF

size: .
V: TRBV6-1
D: .
J: TRBJ1-6
DNA: TGTGCCAGCAGTGAAATGGGGGATAATTCACCCCTCCACTTT
CDR3: CASSEMGDNSPLHF

size: .
V: TRBV5-1
D: .
J: TRBJ2-7
DNA: TGCGCCAGCAGCTTGGCCCCTAGTGGCGAGCAGTACTTC
CDR3: CASSLAPSGEQYF

size: once
V: TRBV4-3
D: TRBD2
J: TRBJ2-3
DNA: TGCGCCAGCAGCCCCCACCAAAGCGGGGCGATCACAGATACGCAGTATTTT
CDR3: CASSPHQSGAITDTQYF

size: .
V: TRBV12-1
D: .
J: TRBJ2-1
DNA: TGTGCCAGCAGATCACGCTCCCCGGGACAGGGAAACAATGAGCAGTTCTTC
CDR3: CASRSRSPGQGNNEQFF

size: .
V: TRBV27
D: .
J: TRBJ2-3
DNA: TGTGCCAGCAGTTTATATCCGCCGGGACCCTCGCACACAGATACGCAGTATTTT
CDR3: CASSLYPPGPSHTDTQYF

size: .
V: TRBV7-2
D: TRBD2
J: TRBJ2-4
DNA: TGTGCCAGCAGCCCGGGAACTAGCGGAGAAAACATTCAGTACTTC
CDR3: CASSPGTSGENIQYF

size: .
V: TRBV6-6
D: .
J: TRBJ1-4
DNA: TGTGCCAGCAGTTACTCCGACCAGGGAATTGAAAAACTGTTTTTT
CDR3: CASSYSDQGIEKLFF

size: .
V: TRBV9
D: .
J: TRBJ2-1
DNA: TGTGCCAGCACCCAGCCCCCCGAGGGCAGGTACAATGAGCAGTTCTTC
CDR3: CASTQPPEGRYNEQFF

size: .
V: TRBV27
D: .
J: TRBJ1-2
DNA: TGTGCCAGCAGTCCCTTTATAAGTCACATAAACTATGGCTACACCTTC
CDR3: CASSPFISHINYGYTF

size: once
V: TRBV28
D: TRBD2
J: TRBJ2-2
DNA: TGTGCCAGCAGCCTTACCTTGACTAGCGGGGGCGATCTCACCGGGGAGCTGTTTTTT
CDR3: CASSLTLTSGGDLTGELFF

size: .
V: TRBV28
D: TRBD1
J: TRBJ1-5
DNA: TGTGCCAGCAGAGTACAGGGGGGGCAGCCCCAGCATTTT
CDR3: CASRVQGGQPQHF